The entry that follows covers one T cell receptor beta chain sequence. Its antigen remains unidentified. The data belong to a study of cytomegalovirus exposure and HLA in healthy donors. Notes on the study in general: It was reported that TCR beta sequences correctly inferred the HLA-A and HLA-B alleles for most subjects.

PCR involved 60 Vbeta and 13 Jbeta primers. Sequencing was performed with immunoSEQ multiplex PCR; in TCRdb, only in-frame clones are kept and a portion is missing. The table has 150,000 to 200,000 clones, 83% seen once. V was trimmed by 4 bases and J by 2 bases, leaving 15 bases between them. The CDR3 length is 15 residues. Germline-derived CDR1 and CDR2 are MDHEN and SYDVKM. Input material: PBMCs. This chain joins TRBV28 and TRBJ2-7, with D maybe TRBD1 (6 bases). The receptor was derived from a man aged 50-60 years in good health and CMV-seropositive. The CDR3 nucleotides read TGTGCCAGCAGTTCCCCGCCCACAGGGACCTACGAGCAGTACTTC. It is translated as CASSSPPTGTYEQYF.